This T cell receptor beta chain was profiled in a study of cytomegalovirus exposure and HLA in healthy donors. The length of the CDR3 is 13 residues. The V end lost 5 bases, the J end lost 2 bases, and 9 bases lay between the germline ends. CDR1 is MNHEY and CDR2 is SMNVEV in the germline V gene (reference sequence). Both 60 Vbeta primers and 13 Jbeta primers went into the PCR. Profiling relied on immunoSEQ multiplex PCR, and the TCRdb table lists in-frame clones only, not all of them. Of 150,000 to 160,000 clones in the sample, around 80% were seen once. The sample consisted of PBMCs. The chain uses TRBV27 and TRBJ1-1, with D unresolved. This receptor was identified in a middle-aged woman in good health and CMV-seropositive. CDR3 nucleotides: TGTGCCAGCAGTCGTAAAATAAACACTGAAGCTTTCTTT. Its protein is CASSRKINTEAFF.